These 9 T cell receptor beta chains were all obtained from the same sample, sequenced in a study of PD-L1 blockade in urothelial cancer. This table comes from immunoSEQ multiplex PCR, and its TCRdb copy is limited to in-frame clones, with some not included. Seen here are about 70,000 clones, 80% to 90% observed once, and the top ten hold around 4.7%. This material consisted of PBMCs, taken around atezolizumab (anti-PD-L1) treatment. The receptors derive from a man between 65 and 79 years old with urothelial cancer.

The chain couples TRBV9 to TRBJ2-1; D is ambiguous. This CDR3 has 14 amino acids. Germline CDR1 is SGDLS and CDR2 is YYNGEE. The V end was cut by 3 bases, the J end by 8 bases, with 15 bases between. This CDR3 is CASSATSLRDEQFF. The CDR3 region has the DNA TGTGCCAGCAGCGCTACCTCTCTACGCGATGAGCAGTTCTTC.

The chain couples TRBV7-3 to TRBJ2-6; D might be TRBD1 (6 bases). This CDR3 has 17 residues. Trimming cost V 5 bases and J 4 bases, with 18 bases left between them. Germline-derived CDR1 and CDR2 are SGHTA and FQGTGA. CDR3 amino acids: CASSLDRSLGGANVLTF. As DNA, the CDR3 is TGTGCCAGCAGCCTCGACAGGTCCCTCGGGGGGGCCAACGTCCTGACTTTC. Complete variable domain (other parts from reference TRBV7-3 and TRBJ2-6): GAGVSQTPSNKVTEKGKYVELRCDPISGHTALYWYRQSLGQGPEFLIYFQGTGAADDSGLPNDRFFAVRPEGSVSTLKIQRTERGDSAVYLCASSLDRSLGGANVLTFGAGSRLTVL.

The chain is built from TRBV19 and TRBJ1-1; TRBD1 matches 7 bases. This CDR3 region has 14 residues. The V and J ends lost 2 bases and 4 bases, in that order; junction bases with no gene match: 4. Germline V gives CDR1 LNHDA, CDR2 SQIVND (reference sequence). CDR3: CASSITGVITEAFF. In DNA, the CDR3 is TGTGCCAGTAGTATAACAGGGGTTATCACTGAAGCTTTCTTT.

The gene calls are TRBV6-1 and TRBJ2-5; D might be TRBD2 (7 bases). The end of the DNA is better explained by TRBJ2-7, so the J call may be wrong. The CDR3 consists of 15 residues. CDR1 is MNHNS, CDR2 SASEGT, per germline. CDR3 nucleotides: TGTGCCAGCAGGAGGGAGGGGGGGGGCGGCCACGAGCAGTACTTC. Its protein is CASRREGGGGHEQYF.

The chain joins TRBV28 to TRBJ2-7; tentatively, D is TRBD2 (6 bases). The CDR3 sequence is 13 residues long. Deletions cut 5 bases from V and 6 bases from J, with 14 bases between. Germline CDR1 is MDHEN and CDR2 is SYDVKM. The CDR3 sequence is CASSPGVMGEQYF. The CDR3 nucleotides read TGTGCCAGCAGTCCGGGGGTGATGGGCGAGCAGTACTTC.

The V call is TRBV7-6, the J call TRBJ1-2, with TRBD1 matching 11 bases. In germline, CDR1 is SGHVS, CDR2 FNYEAQ. Trimming at V came to 5 bases and at J to 4 bases, leaving 6 bases not matched to a gene. The CDR3 runs to 15 residues. The DNA of the CDR3 is TGTGCCAGCAGCCCTATGGGGACAGGGGGCTATGGCTACACCTTC. Residues: CASSPMGTGGYGYTF.

The chain is built from TRBV6-5 and TRBJ2-1, with D possibly TRBD1 on 6 matching bases. The V and J ends lost 6 bases and 2 bases respectively, with 11 bases between them. The CDR3 is made up of 14 amino acids. Germline lookup yields CDR1 MNHEY and CDR2 SVGAGI. CDR3 sequence: CASSKTGAYNEQFF. In nucleotides, the CDR3 is TGTGCCAGCAGCAAGACAGGCGCCTACAATGAGCAGTTCTTC.

The chain is built from TRBV29-1 and TRBJ1-4; TRBD1 is a possible D gene (6 bases). Germline V gene sequence: CDR1 SQVTM, CDR2 ANQGSEA. The CDR3 runs 15 residues. V lost 7 bases and J 3 bases, leaving 18 bases between the germline ends. The CDR3: CSARRGGAANEKLFF. In nucleotides, the CDR3 is TGCAGCGCCCGACGCGGGGGGGCCGCTAATGAAAAACTGTTTTTT.

The V call is TRBV11-2, the J call TRBJ2-7; TRBD2 aligns across 16 bases. J was trimmed by 0 bases and V by 3 bases; bases with no gene match: 5. The V gene's germline CDR1 is SGHAT and CDR2 FQNNGV. CDR3 size: 18 residues. CDR3 bases: TGTGCCAGCAGCTTCGGGACTAGCGGGAGGGATAGCTCCTACGAGCAGTACTTC. Translated, it gives CASSFGTSGRDSSYEQYF. Full variable domain (missing parts from reference TRBV11-2 and TRBJ2-7): EAGVAQSPRYKIIEKRQSVAFWCNPISGHATLYWYQQILGQGPKLLIQFQNNGVVDDSQLPKDRFSAERLKGVDSTLKIQPAKLEDSAVYLCASSFGTSGRDSSYEQYFGPGTRLTVT.